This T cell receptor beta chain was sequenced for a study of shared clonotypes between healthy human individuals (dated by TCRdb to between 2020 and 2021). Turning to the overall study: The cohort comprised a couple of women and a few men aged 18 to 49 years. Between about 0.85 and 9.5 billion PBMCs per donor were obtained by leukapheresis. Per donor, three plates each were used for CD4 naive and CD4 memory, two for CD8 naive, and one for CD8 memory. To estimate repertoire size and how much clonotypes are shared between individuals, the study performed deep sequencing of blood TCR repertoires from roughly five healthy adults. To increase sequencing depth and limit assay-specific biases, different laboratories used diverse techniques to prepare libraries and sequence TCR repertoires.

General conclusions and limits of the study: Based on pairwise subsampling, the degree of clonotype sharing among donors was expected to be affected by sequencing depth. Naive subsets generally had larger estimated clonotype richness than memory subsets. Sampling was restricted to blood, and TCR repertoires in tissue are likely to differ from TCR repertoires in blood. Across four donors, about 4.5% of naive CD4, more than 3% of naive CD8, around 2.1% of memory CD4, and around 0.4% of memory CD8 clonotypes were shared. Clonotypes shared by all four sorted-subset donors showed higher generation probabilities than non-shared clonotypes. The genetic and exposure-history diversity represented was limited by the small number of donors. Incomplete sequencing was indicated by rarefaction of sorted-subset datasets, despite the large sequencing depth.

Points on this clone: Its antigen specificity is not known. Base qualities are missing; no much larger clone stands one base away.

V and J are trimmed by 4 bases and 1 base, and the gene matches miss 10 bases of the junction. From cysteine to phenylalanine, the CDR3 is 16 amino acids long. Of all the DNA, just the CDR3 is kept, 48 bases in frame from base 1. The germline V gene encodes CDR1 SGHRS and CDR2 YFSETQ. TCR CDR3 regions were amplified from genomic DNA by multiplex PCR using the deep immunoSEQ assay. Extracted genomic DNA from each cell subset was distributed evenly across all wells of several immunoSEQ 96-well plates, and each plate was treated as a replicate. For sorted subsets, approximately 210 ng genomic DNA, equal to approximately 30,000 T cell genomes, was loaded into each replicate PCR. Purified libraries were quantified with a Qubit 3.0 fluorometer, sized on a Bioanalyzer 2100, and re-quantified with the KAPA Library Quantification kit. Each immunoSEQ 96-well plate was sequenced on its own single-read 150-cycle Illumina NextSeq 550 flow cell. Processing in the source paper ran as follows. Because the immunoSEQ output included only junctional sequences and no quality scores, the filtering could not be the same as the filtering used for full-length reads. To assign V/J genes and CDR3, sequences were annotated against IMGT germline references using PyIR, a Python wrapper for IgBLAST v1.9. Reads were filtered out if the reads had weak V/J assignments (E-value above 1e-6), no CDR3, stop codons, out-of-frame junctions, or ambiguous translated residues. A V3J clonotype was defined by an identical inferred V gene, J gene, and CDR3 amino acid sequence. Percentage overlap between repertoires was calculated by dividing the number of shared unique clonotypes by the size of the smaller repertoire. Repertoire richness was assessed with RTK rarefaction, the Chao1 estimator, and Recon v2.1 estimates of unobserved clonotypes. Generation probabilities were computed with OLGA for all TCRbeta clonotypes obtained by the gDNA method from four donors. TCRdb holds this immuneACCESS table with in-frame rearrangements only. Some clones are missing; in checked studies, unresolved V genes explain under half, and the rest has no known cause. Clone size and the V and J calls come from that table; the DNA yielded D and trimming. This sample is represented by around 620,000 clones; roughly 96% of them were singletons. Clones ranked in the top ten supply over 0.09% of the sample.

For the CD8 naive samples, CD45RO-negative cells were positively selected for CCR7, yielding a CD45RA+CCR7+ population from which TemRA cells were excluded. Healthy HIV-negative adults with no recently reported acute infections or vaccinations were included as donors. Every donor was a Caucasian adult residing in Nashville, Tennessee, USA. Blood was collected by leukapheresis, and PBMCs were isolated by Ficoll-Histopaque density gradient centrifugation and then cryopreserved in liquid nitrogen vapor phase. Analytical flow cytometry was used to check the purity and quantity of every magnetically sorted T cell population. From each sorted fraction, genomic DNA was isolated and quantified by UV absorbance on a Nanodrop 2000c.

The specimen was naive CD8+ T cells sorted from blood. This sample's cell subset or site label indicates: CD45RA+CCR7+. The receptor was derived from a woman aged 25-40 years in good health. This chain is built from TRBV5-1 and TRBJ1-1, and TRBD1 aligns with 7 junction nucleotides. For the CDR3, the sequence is CASSHNRGQRNTEAFF. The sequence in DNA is TGCGCCAGCAGCCATAACAGGGGACAACGGAACACTGAAGCTTTCTTT.